Below, 16 T cell receptor beta chains from the same sample are listed, as sequenced in a study of shared clonotypes between healthy human individuals. The table came from immunoSEQ multiplex PCR; TCRdb's copy has only in-frame clones and leaves some out. This table has about 2.2 million clones, about 94% appearing once. CD45RO negativity and positive selection for CCR7 defined naive CD8 cells, a population that excluded terminally differentiated effector memory CD45RA+ cells. The specimen was naive CD8+ T cells from PBMCs. These receptors came from a man aged 18-30 years in good health. Some clones in this sample may be carry-over from other donors' samples.

V gene TRBV21-1 combines with J gene TRBJ2-3; the tabulated D call, TRBD2, remains unverified against the DNA. TRBV21-1 is reported as a pseudogene. The CDR3 totals 14 residues. The CDR3: CASSNWAGGDTQYF. The CDR3 DNA reads as TGTGCCAGCAGCAATTGGGCCGGGGGAGATACGCAGTATTTT.

V and J are TRBV7-6 and TRBJ2-7; 13 nucleotides match TRBD2. Germline V CDR1 and CDR2: SGHVS, FNYEAQ. The CDR3 has 17 residues. Germline trimming cut 4 bases from V and 2 bases from J; bases unmatched to any gene: 8. This chain's CDR3 is CASSSRTSGSTPYEQYF. The CDR3 region has the DNA TGTGCCAGCAGCTCACGGACTAGCGGGAGTACTCCCTACGAGCAGTACTTC. Based on the CDR3 plus reference TRBV7-6 and TRBJ2-7, the full variable domain is GAGVSQSPRYKVTKRGQDVALRCDPISGHVSLYWYRQALGQGPEFLTYFNYEAQQDKSGLPNDRFSAERPEGSISTLTIQRTEQRDSAMYRCASSSRTSGSTPYEQYFGPGTRLTVT.

This clone has a single count. This sequence joins TRBV5-3 and TRBJ1-1, with a weak D call TRBD1 (6 bases). TRBV5-3 carries the ORF label, with uncertain function. The ends were cut back, 4 bases at V and 5 bases at J, with 15 bases in the middle. The CDR3 consists of 14 residues. CDR3 DNA: TGTGCCAGAAGCAAGGGGGGTATAAGAACTGAAGCTTTCTTT. It translates to CARSKGGIRTEAFF.

The J gene is TRBJ2-1, the V gene TRBV27, with 7 bases identical to TRBD2. Germline loops: CDR1 MNHEY, CDR2 SMNVEV (reference sequence). Germline trimming cut 5 bases from V and 0 bases from J; bases unmatched to any gene: 13. The CDR3 is made up of 18 amino acids. This CDR3 reads CASSILAARRPSYNEQFF. The CDR3 coding sequence is TGTGCCAGCAGTATTCTAGCGGCCCGACGTCCCTCCTACAATGAGCAGTTCTTC.

The chain uses TRBV7-6 and TRBJ2-2; 9 bases are a match to TRBD2. Losses at the gene ends were 1 base for V and 3 bases for J; bases not matched to a gene: 3. The germline gives CDR1 SGHVS, CDR2 FNYEAQ. The CDR3 is 16 amino acids. The CDR3 nucleotides read TGTGCCAGCAGCTTAGGCGGGAGGGCCTACACCGGGGAGCTGTTTTTT. Translated, it gives CASSLGGRAYTGELFF.

In DNA, the CDR3 is TGTGCCTGGAGGCTAGGGACCGCAGAGCAGTTCTTC. Translation gives CAWRLGTAEQFF. The chain couples TRBV30 to TRBJ2-1; D possibly uses TRBD1 or TRBD2 (5 bases each). Germline CDR1 reads GTSNPN; CDR2 reads SVGIG (reference sequence). CDR3 size: 12 residues. V was trimmed by 3 bases and J by 10 bases, leaving 13 bases between them. Complete variable domain (other parts from reference TRBV30 and TRBJ2-1): SQTIHQWPATLVQPVGSPLSLECTVEGTSNPNLYWYRQAAGRGLQLLFYSVGIGQISSEVPQNLSASRPQDRQFILSSKKLLLSDSGFYLCAWRLGTAEQFFGPGTRLTVL.

The gene calls are TRBV9 and TRBJ2-1, with TRBD2 identical over 11 bases. This CDR3 region has 16 residues. V lost 4 bases, J lost 5 bases, and 8 bases stayed unmatched. Germline loops: CDR1 SGDLS, CDR2 YYNGEE. CDR3 nucleotide sequence: TGTGCCAGCAGCACCTCTAGCGGGAGGTCACACAATGAGCAGTTCTTC. This sequence encodes CASSTSSGRSHNEQFF.

The chain employs TRBV7-3 and TRBJ2-1; 10 bases line up with TRBD1. This CDR3 comprises 17 residues. V lost 6 bases to trimming and J lost 8 bases; unmatched junction nucleotides: 16. CDR1 SGHTA and CDR2 FQGTGA come from the germline V gene. The CDR3 sequence: CASRPTGTGVPRDEQFF. In DNA, the CDR3 is TGTGCCAGCAGGCCCACCGGGACAGGGGTTCCTCGGGATGAGCAGTTCTTC. Full variable domain (missing parts from reference TRBV7-3 and TRBJ2-1): GAGVSQTPSNKVTEKGKYVELRCDPISGHTALYWYRQSLGQGPEFLIYFQGTGAADDSGLPNDRFFAVRPEGSVSTLKIQRTERGDSAVYLCASRPTGTGVPRDEQFFGPGTRLTVL.

The chain is built from TRBV7-9 and TRBJ2-1; TRBD2 is a possible D gene (6 bases). The CDR3 has 13 amino acids. V was pared by 8 bases and J by 7 bases, with 15 bases between. Per germline, CDR1 SEHNR and CDR2 FQNEAQ (reference sequence). The CDR3 DNA reads TGTGCCAGCGGCAAGGGACTCCCGAATGAGCAGTTCTTC. The encoded protein is CASGKGLPNEQFF.

V usage is TRBV7-6 and J usage is TRBJ2-3, with no clear D. Germline V gene sequence: CDR1 SGHVS, CDR2 FNYEAQ. This CDR3 contains 16 residues. With 1 base removed from V and 2 bases from J, the gap between germline ends came to 13 bases. The CDR3 DNA reads as TGTGCCAGCAGCTTAGTGGTAGCTGGGAACACAGATACGCAGTATTTT. This encodes CASSLVVAGNTDTQYF.

A remark on this clone: Other DNA sequences within the sample encode an identical CDR3. The V and J genes are TRBV28 and TRBJ1-2, with 8 bases aligning to TRBD1. V trimming: 4 bases; J trimming: 3 bases; junction bases outside the gene matches: 1. CDR3 length equals 13 residues. Germline assignment: CDR1 MDHEN and CDR2 SYDVKM. CDR3 sequence reads: CASSSDRDYGYTF. CDR3 bases: TGTGCCAGCAGTTCGGACAGGGACTATGGCTACACCTTC.

This clone was detected only once. This chain joins TRBV28 and TRBJ1-2; 9 positions match TRBD1. CDR3 length equals 16 residues. Germline V gene sequence: CDR1 MDHEN, CDR2 SYDVKM. The V gene end was trimmed by 6 bases and the J gene end by 3 bases; junction bases not matched to a gene: 11. The CDR3 nucleotides are TGTGCCAGCAGGCCAACCCGACGGGACAGGGACTATGGCTACACCTTC. Its translation is CASRPTRRDRDYGYTF.

V usage is TRBV10-2 and J usage is TRBJ2-7, with D perhaps matching TRBD1 (6 bases). The germline gives CDR1 WSHSY, CDR2 SAAADI. The CDR3 contains 14 residues. V lost 8 bases to trimming and J lost 2 bases, with 16 bases between them. CDR3 DNA: TGCGCCAGCTCCCAAGGCGCAGGGGCCTACGAGCAGTACTTC. This encodes CASSQGAGAYEQYF.

This rearrangement joins TRBV7-9 to TRBJ2-7, with D uncertain. The CDR3 spans 12 residues. Trimming took off 2 bases at V and 3 bases at J, with 5 bases between the two ends. CDR1 is SEHNR and CDR2 is FQNEAQ in the germline V gene (reference sequence). The CDR3 region is CASSLHLYEQYF. CDR3 bases: TGTGCCAGCAGCTTACATCTCTACGAGCAGTACTTC.

J is TRBJ2-6 and V is TRBV30; no definite D call. V shed 4 bases and J shed 3 bases, with 13 bases lying between them. This CDR3 spans 15 amino acids. CDR1 and CDR2 from the germline V gene are GTSNPN and SVGIG (reference sequence). CDR3 in DNA: TGTGCCTGGACTGACCCCGAGAATGGGGCCAACGTCCTGACTTTC. As protein: CAWTDPENGANVLTF.

The V and J genes are TRBV2 and TRBJ2-7; TRBD2 matches at 8 bases. Trimming removed 6 bases from V and 6 bases from J; junction bases left unmatched: 10. Germline V gene data show CDR1 as SNHLY and CDR2 as FYNNEI. This CDR3 is built from 14 residues. CDR3 sequence (DNA): TGTGCCAGCAGCACGAAGGGACTAGTTGGCGAGCAGTACTTC. This encodes CASSTKGLVGEQYF.